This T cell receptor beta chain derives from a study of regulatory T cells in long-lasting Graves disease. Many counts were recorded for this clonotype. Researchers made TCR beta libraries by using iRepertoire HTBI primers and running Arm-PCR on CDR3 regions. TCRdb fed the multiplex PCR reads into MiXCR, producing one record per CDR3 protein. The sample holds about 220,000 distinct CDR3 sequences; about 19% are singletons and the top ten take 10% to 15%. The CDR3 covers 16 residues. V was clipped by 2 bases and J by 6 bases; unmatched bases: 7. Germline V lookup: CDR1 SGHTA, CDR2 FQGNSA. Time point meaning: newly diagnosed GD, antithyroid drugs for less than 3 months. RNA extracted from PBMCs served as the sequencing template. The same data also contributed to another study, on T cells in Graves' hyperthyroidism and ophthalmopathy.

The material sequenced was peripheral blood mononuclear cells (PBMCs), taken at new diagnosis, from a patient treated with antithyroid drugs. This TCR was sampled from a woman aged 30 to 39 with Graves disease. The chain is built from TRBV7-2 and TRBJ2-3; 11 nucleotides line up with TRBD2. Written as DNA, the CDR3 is TGTGCCAGCAGCTTAAATTTAGCGGGAGGGCCGGATACGCAGTATTTT. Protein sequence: CASSLNLAGGPDTQYF.